This section outlines one TCR beta chain sequence together with its context. There is no known antigen for this receptor. One base away there is no much larger clone; base qualities are not given. The cohort was made up of approximately 700 healthy bone marrow donors. All cohort members were sampled while nominally healthy, although unrecorded immune exposures were likely present. The donor tested CMV seropositive and was one of the 289 seropositive cohort members. Every donor gave a peripheral blood sample, and the peripheral blood mononuclear cells from that sample were used for TCR beta sequencing. The Qiagen DNeasy Blood Extraction Kit was used to extract genomic DNA from the blood cell samples. The record originates from a study of cytomegalovirus exposure and HLA in healthy donors (TCRdb year 2017). Background on the whole study: An earlier analysis of some 620 of the donors reported about 260 Gb of sequence data and around 110 million unique TCR beta sequences obtained from about 170 million T cells. Roughly 300 gigabases of sequencing data and approximately 91 million unique TCR sequences made up an early release that covered fewer than 650 HLA-typed donors. All discovery cohort repertoires had been generated using a single sequencing platform. A later genetic analysis took genome-wide SNP genotypes for about three fifths of the roughly 670 donors and used that subset as a discovery cohort. A handful of DR-DQ haplotypes were handled as single units for association and clustering because linkage in the cohort was strong. Among some 400 genotyped donors of the cohort, an average of around 250,000 unique TCR beta nucleotide sequences was sequenced per donor, of which about 19% were non-productive. Class I and class II HLA loci were covered by the typing at four-digit resolution. In the later analysis, no new phenotypic data were used to find candidate immune exposures; instead, reliance was placed on TCR beta sequences and their occurrence across donors. The T cell repertoires of around 730 subjects were profiled by immunosequencing and related to cytomegalovirus serostatus. Donor age, sex, ethnicity and CMV serostatus were collected together with the repertoire data. To predict cytomegalovirus infection status, the study brought together high-throughput TCR immunosequencing, statistical association of individual TCRs with disease status, and machine learning. A later analysis re-examined previously published TCR beta repertoires from 600 to 700 donors and added high-resolution HLA genotyping to investigate patterns of TCR occurrence. The genetic ancestry cluster associated with self-reported Caucasian donors included 81% of the roughly 410 genotyped donors. The aim of the study was to test whether cataloging public T cell receptors could identify signatures of past pathogen exposure. In addition to the first cohort of roughly 670 subjects, a separate validation cohort of under 150 different subjects was used. The number of typed donors differed by locus: 629-630 for A, B, C, DRB1 and DQB1; some 500 for DQA1; approximately 600 for DPA1; and some 450 for DPB1. To decide whether each TCR beta V gene segment behaved as functional or pseudogenic, an earlier analysis of 587 of the donors relied on high-throughput TCR beta sequencing. The paper's findings and limits, for the study overall: Cytomegalovirus status was reported to be diagnosed by the classifier with high specificity and sensitivity in both the original and validation cohorts. In vitro tests confirmed that a few of the cytomegalovirus-associated TCR beta chains recognize cytomegalovirus antigens. The 87-base-pair reads could not distinguish some IMGT-functional V segments, including TRBV6-2 and TRBV6-3, so those segments were excluded. A further reported finding was that TCR beta sequences accurately predicted the HLA-A and HLA-B alleles for most subjects in the first cohort. Sequencing depth was assumed to be roughly uniform across donors in the presence/absence analyses, though that assumption may not hold. A later analysis found that TCR association rates varied across HLA loci, with DRB1 alleles showing the most associated TCRs and HLA-C alleles the fewest. A group of highly shared sequence variants was considered likely to be a technical artifact of the sequencing pipeline. V-gene and J-gene trimming of TCR beta chains was associated with a missense DCLRE1C variant in a later genetic analysis, and the association was replicated in an independent cohort. A later genetic analysis reported fewer N-insertions in productive TCRs among donors in an Asian-associated ancestry cluster than the roughly 620-donor mean. Broadly in line with IMGT annotations, most TCR beta V segments showed up in productive rearrangements about 90% or about 30% of the time in an earlier analysis of 450 to 600 of the donors. Because counts were too low, around 17 rarely observed V segments, including chromosome 9 orphons, were left out of the earlier analysis of 500 to 650 of the donors. Because HLA typing was missing for some donors at each locus, association tests included only the typed subset. A later analysis found that most CMV-associated TCR beta chains appeared HLA-restricted, with HLA associations seemingly driven largely by CMV exposure. This cohort had only TCR beta chains sequenced, and the lack of alpha or paired-chain data limited which features could be detected. The study listed approximately 150 TCR beta chains as associated with cytomegalovirus. At a false discovery rate of 0.05, a later analysis linked 16,951 TCR beta sequences to specific HLA alleles. Correlated functional status among segregating V segments might be attributable to linkage disequilibrium, but an unknown experimental factor could not be ruled out. Most TCR sequences were seen in very few donors, while some public TCRs were found in many individuals. Immune exposure information for the cohort was limited to CMV serostatus. In a later analysis, HLA-associated TCR beta chains were found to be more clonally expanded and to have lower generation probabilities than equally common non-associated chains. When HLA alleles, especially DR and DQ, strongly co-occurred, TCR associations were difficult to assign to individual alleles. According to the authors, the approach could potentially be generalized to other disease states and immunological phenotypes. In a later analysis, several top co-occurrence clusters were reported to appear linked to parvovirus B19, influenza, CMV and Epstein-Barr virus.

The library was produced with the immunoSEQ multiplex PCR assay. For the multiplex PCR, a mixture combining 60 forward primers for TCR Vbeta segments and 13 reverse primers for TCR Jbeta segments was used. The CDR3 region of rearranged TCR beta genes was amplified from genomic DNA with a multiplex PCR assay. Amplified TCR beta libraries were sequenced as 87-base-pair reads on the Illumina HiSeq System. As for the authors' bioinformatics: A later analysis counted some 80 million unique TCR beta chains across the 666 repertoires, and 10 million to 12 million of these chains were shared by at least two donors. A nearest-neighbor algorithm error-corrected the raw reads and collapsed the reads into unique sequences, merging closely related sequences to remove PCR and sequencing errors. CDR3 sequences were aligned to IMGT reference sequences to assign V, D and J gene segments. For a sequence to be retained, a match of at least six nucleotides to both a V gene segment and a J gene segment was required. Rearrangements were called productive when the CDR3 lacked stop codons and stayed in frame with V and J; all others were non-productive. CDR3 was defined according to IMGT convention as the region running from the second conserved V-encoded cysteine to the conserved J-encoded phenylalanine. In an earlier analysis of 500 to 650 of the donors, sequences lacking an unambiguous match to a single V gene segment were excluded. In an earlier analysis of several hundred of the donors, V segments were called functional above 56.7% productive rearrangements and were called segregating when the between-donor standard deviation exceeded 5%. A statistical classification framework was built to diagnose cytomegalovirus status from the catalog of TCR beta chain sequences. In a later analysis, TCR nucleotide sequences were compared against IMGT/GENE-DB human TR gene sequences so that V and J genes could be assigned. Using the TCRdist pipeline, a later analysis assigned CDR3 sequences along with most-parsimonious VDJ recombination scenarios. In a later analysis, every TCR beta chain was defined by the combination of its CDR3 amino acid sequence and its V-gene family, and reads without a unique V-gene family were dropped. As a way to deal with suspected cross-contamination and a sequencing artifact, a later analysis dropped approximately 590 nucleotide sequences that were highly shared and had low generation probability. For each public chain, a later analysis derived a clonal expansion index from normalized ranks of inferred template counts within each repertoire. Generation probabilities in a later analysis came from a VDJ recombination model fitted to out-of-frame rearrangements, and those results were checked against IGoR. A later analysis scored TCR-TCR, TCR-HLA and TCR-CMV co-occurrence with hypergeometric tests, applying a repertoire-size bias correction to TCR pairs. A later analysis estimated false discovery rates by permuting HLA or CMV assignments 20 times. In a later analysis, co-occurring TCRs were grouped using DBSCAN, and TCRdist sequence similarity was added for clustering within HLA-allele-positive subsets. Co-occurrence clustering excluded repertoires with fewer than 30,000 or more than 120,000 public chains, plus five with anomalous nucleotide sharing. The table comes from immuneACCESS by way of TCRdb, which keeps in-frame sequences with V and J called. Part of the clones is missing from these tables; in studies checked, under half for an unresolved V gene and the rest for unknown reasons. V, J and clone size are those of that table, while D and trimming were read from the DNA. The sample table holds fewer than 150,000 clones, of which around three quarters were seen once. Roughly 4.5% of the sample is held by the ten biggest clonotypes.

V and J are trimmed by 8 bases and 3 bases, and the gene matches miss 4 bases of the junction. The germline V gene provides CDR1 SNHLY and CDR2 FYNNEI. The cysteine opens and the phenylalanine closes a CDR3 of 12 amino acids. Here the CDR3 DNA is all that survives: 36 bases in frame from base 1. This TCR was sampled from a man between 45 and 60 years old in good health and CMV-seropositive. The rearranged segments are TRBV2 and TRBJ2-7; TRBD1 lines up with 7 middle nucleotides. The sample was PBMCs. The DNA is TGTGCCAGCCGACAGGGTGGCTACGAGCAGTACTTC. Its protein product is CASRQGGYEQYF.